This T cell receptor (beta chain) was sequenced for a study of regulatory T cells in long-lasting Graves disease. A word on this clonotype: A much larger clone lies a single base off, so this may be a read error.

Germline CDR1 and CDR2: SQVTM and ANQGSEA. Trimming left V 3 bases short and J 3 bases short, with 16 bases between. The CDR3 has 15 amino acids. The sample's time point: newly diagnosed GD, antithyroid drugs for less than 3 months. The TCR library was prepared using RNA isolated from PBMCs. Arm-PCR of CDR3 regions and iRepertoire HTBI primers were the basis on which TCR beta libraries were built. From the multiplex PCR reads, TCRdb called clonotypes with MiXCR, one entry per CDR3 protein. Found here are 350,000 to 500,000 distinct CDR3 sequences, about 17% of them singletons; the top ten hold around 23%. The same data also went into a second study, on T cells in Graves' hyperthyroidism and ophthalmopathy. That source notes: The patients, who ranged from 18 to 65 in age, presented with newly diagnosed hyperthyroidism lasting under 2 months.

The V and J genes are TRBV29-1 and TRBJ2-3, with D uncertain. Sequencing used peripheral blood mononuclear cells (PBMCs), obtained at new diagnosis, from a patient treated with antithyroid drugs. This sequence was found in a woman aged 18-35 years with Graves disease. The CDR3 is CSVDAWILLTDTQYF. The CDR3 coding sequence is TGCAGCGTTGACGCCTGGATCCTCTTAACAGATACGCAGTATTTT.